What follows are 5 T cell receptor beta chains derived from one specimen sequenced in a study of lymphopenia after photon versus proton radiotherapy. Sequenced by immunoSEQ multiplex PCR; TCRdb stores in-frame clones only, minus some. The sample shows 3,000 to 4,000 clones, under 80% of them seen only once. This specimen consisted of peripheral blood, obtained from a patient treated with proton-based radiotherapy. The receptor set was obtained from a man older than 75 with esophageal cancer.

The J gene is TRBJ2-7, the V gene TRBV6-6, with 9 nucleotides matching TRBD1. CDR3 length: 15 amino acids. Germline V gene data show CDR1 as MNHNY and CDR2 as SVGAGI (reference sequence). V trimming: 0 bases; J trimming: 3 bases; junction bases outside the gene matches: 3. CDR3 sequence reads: CASSYSGTGLYEQYF. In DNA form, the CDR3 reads TGTGCCAGCAGTTACTCCGGGACAGGGCTCTACGAGCAGTACTTC.

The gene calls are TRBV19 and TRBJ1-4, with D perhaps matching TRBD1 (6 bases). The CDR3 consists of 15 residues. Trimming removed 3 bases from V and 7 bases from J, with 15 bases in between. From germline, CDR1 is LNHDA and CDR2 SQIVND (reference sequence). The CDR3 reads CASSMGNRVGEKLFF. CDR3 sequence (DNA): TGTGCCAGTAGTATGGGGAACAGGGTTGGTGAAAAACTGTTTTTT.

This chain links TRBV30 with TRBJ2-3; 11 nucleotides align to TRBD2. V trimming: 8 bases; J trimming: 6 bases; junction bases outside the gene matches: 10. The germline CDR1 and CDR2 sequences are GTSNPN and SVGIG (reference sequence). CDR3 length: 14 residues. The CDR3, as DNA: TGTGCCACTTCACTAGCGGGAGTTAGGGATACGCAGTATTTT. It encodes CATSLAGVRDTQYF.

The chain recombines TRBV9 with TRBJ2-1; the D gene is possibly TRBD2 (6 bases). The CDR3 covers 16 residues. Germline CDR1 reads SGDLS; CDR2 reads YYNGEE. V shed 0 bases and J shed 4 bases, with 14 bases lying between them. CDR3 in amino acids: CASSVDILAPYNEQFF. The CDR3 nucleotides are TGTGCCAGCAGCGTAGATATACTAGCCCCATACAATGAGCAGTTCTTC.

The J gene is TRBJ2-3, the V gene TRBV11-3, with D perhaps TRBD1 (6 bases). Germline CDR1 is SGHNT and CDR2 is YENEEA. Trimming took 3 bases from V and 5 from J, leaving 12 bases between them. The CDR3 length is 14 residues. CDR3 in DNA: TGTGCCAGCAGCTTTAGGACAGAGGGAGATACGCAGTATTTT. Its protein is CASSFRTEGDTQYF. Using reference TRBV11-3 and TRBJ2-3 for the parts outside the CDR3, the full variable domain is EAGVVQSPRYKIIEKKQPVAFWCNPISGHNTLYWYLQNLGQGPELLIRYENEEAVDDSQLPKDRFSAERLKGVDSTLKIQPAELGDSAVYLCASSFRTEGDTQYFGPGTRLTVL.